This T cell receptor beta chain stems from a study of shared clonotypes between healthy human individuals. Study-wide points: Represented genetic and exposure-history diversity was restricted by having few donors. Memory subsets had estimated richness that was generally smaller than that of naive subsets.

On this clone itself: The antigen remains undetermined.

Some clones are missing from TCRdb's copy, which holds only in-frame ones; the method was immunoSEQ multiplex PCR. The sample holds about 2.5 million clones, under 95% seen once. This CDR3 comprises 16 residues. Germline assignment: CDR1 SGHRS and CDR2 YFSETQ. V lost 5 bases and J lost 0, with 15 bases in between. The gene calls are TRBV5-1 and TRBJ1-3; D gene uncertain. Specimen: naive CD4+ T cells from PBMCs. Subset: CD45RA+ positively selected. This TCR was recovered from a man between 18 and 29 years old in good health. Some clones in this sample may be carry-over from other donors' samples. CDR3 loop: CASSHGPDFSGNTIYF. The CDR3 bases are TGCGCCAGCAGTCACGGACCTGATTTCTCTGGAAACACCATATATTTT.